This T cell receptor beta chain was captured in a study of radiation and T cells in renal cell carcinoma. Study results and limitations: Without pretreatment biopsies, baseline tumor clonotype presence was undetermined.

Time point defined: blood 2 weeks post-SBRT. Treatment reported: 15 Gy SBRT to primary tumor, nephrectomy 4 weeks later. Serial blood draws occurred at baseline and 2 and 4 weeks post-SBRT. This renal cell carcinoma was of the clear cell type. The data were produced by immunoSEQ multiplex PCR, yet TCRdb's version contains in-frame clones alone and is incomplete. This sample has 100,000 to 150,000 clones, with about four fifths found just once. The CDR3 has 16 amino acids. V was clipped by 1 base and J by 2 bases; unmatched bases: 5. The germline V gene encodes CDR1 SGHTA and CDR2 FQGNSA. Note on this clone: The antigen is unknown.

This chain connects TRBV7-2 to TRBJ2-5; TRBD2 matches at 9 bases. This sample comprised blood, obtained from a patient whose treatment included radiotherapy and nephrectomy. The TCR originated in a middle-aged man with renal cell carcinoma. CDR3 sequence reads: CASSLVSAGGQETQYF. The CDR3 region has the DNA TGTGCCAGCAGCTTAGTAAGCGCGGGGGGGCAAGAGACCCAGTACTTC.